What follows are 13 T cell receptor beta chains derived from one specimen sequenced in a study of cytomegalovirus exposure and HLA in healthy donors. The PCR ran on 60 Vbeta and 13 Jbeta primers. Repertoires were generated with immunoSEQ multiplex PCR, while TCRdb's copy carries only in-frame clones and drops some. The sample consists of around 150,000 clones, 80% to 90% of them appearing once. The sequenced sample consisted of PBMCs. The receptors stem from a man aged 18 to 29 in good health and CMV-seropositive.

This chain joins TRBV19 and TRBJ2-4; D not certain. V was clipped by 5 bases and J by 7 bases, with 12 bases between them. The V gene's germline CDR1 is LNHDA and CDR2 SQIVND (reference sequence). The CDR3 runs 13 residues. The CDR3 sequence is CASSAGMANIQYF. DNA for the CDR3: TGTGCCAGTAGTGCAGGAATGGCGAACATTCAGTACTTC.

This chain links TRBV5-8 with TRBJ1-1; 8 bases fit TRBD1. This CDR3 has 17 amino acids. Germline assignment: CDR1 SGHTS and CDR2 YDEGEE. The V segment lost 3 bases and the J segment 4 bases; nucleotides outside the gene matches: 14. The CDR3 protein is CASSSRQGALVGTEAFF. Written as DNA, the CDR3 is TGTGCCAGCAGCTCGAGGCAGGGGGCGCTTGTTGGCACTGAAGCTTTCTTT.

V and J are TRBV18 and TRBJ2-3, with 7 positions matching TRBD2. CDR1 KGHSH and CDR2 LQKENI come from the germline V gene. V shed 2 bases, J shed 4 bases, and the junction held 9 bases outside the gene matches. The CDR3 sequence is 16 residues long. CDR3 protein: CASSPEAGYEADTQYF. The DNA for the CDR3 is TGTGCCAGCTCACCAGAAGCGGGGTACGAGGCAGATACGCAGTATTTT.

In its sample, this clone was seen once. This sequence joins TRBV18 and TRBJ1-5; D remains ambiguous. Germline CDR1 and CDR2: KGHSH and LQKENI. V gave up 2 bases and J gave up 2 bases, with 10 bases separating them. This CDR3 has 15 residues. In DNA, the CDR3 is TGTGCCAGCTCACCAGAGGGATATGGCAATCAGCCCCAGCATTTT. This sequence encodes CASSPEGYGNQPQHF.

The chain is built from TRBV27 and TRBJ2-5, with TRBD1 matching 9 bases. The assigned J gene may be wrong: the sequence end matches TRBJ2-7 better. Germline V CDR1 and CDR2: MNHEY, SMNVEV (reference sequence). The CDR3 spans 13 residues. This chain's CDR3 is CASSLATGGEQYF. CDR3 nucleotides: TGTGCCAGCAGTTTGGCGACAGGGGGCGAGCAGTACTTC.

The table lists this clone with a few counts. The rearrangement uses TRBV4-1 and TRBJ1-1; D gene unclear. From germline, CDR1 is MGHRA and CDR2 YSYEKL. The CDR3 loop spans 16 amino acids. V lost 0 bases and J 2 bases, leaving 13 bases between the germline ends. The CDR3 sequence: CASSQDGSRGNTEAFF. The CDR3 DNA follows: TGCGCCAGCAGCCAAGATGGGTCGCGGGGAAACACTGAAGCTTTCTTT.

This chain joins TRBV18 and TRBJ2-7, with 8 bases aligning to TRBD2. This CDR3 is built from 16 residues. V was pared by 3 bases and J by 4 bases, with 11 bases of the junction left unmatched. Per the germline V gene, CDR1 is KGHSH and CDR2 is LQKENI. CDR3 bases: TGTGCCAGCTCACCGCTTGGACGGGGGGGCCCATACGAGCAGTACTTC. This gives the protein CASSPLGRGGPYEQYF.

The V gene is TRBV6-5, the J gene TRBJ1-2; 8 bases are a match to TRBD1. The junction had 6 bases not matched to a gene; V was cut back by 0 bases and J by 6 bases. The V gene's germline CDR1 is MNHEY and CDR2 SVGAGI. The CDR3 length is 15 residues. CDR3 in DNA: TGTGCCAGCAGTTACTCTCCGACAGGGGAGAATGGCTACACCTTC. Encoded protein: CASSYSPTGENGYTF.

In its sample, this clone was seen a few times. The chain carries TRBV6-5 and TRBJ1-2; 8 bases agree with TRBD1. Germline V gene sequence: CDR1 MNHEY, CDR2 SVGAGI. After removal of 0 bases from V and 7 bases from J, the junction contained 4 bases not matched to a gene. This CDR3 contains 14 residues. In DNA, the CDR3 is TGTGCCAGCAGTTACTCGGGCAGGGGGCTTGGCTACACCTTC. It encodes CASSYSGRGLGYTF.

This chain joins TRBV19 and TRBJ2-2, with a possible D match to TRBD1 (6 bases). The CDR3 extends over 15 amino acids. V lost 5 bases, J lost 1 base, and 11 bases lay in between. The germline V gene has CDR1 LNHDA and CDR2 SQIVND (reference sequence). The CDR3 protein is CASSVQTGNTGELFF. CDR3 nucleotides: TGTGCCAGTAGTGTCCAGACAGGGAACACCGGGGAGCTGTTTTTT.

CDR3 region: CAIRRGQGLEETQYF. The CDR3 region has the DNA TGTGCCATCAGACGGGGACAGGGCCTGGAGGAGACCCAGTACTTC. The V and J genes are TRBV10-3 and TRBJ2-5, with TRBD1 matching over 9 bases. Trimming took 6 bases from V and 5 from J; bases not matched to a gene: 10. CDR3 length equals 15 residues. Germline loops: CDR1 ENHRY, CDR2 SYGVKD.

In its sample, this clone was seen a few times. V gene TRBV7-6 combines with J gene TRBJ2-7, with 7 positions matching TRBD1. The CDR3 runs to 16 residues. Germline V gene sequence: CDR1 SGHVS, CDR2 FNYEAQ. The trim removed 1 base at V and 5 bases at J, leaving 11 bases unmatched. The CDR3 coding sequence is TGTGCCAGCAGCTTAGGTGAGGGGACAGTCGGACACGAGCAGTACTTC. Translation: CASSLGEGTVGHEQYF. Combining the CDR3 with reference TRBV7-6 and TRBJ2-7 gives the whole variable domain GAGVSQSPRYKVTKRGQDVALRCDPISGHVSLYWYRQALGQGPEFLTYFNYEAQQDKSGLPNDRFSAERPEGSISTLTIQRTEQRDSAMYRCASSLGEGTVGHEQYFGPGTRLTVT.

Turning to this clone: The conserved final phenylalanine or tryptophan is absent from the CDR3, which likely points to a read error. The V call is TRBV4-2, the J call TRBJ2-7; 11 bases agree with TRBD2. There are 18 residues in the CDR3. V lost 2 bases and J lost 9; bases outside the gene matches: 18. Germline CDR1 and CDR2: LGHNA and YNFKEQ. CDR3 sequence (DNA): TGTGCCAGCAGCCAAACCGGGACTAGCGGACAGCCCCCATCGAGGCAGTACCTC. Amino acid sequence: CASSQTGTSGQPPSRQYL.